Below, 32 T cell receptor beta chains from the same sample are listed, as sequenced in a study of shared clonotypes between healthy human individuals (TCRdb year 2020). Receptors were amplified or captured by the immunoSEQ multiplex PCR assay. TCRdb carries this immuneACCESS record with in-frame sequences only. Its versions omit some clonotypes, under half of them owing to an unresolved V gene in the studies checked, with the rest unexplained. The sample contains some 1.1 million clones, 77% of them found a single time. About 0.94% of the sample goes to the ten largest clones. The sequenced material came from memory CD4+ T cells from PBMCs. Reading the label with the study, this specimen's cell subset or site is: CD45RA-negative fraction. The origin of the receptors is a man in his late teens or twenties in good health. Some clones in this sample may be carry-over from other donors' samples.

This clone was seen only a few times. This chain uses TRBV28 with TRBJ1-1; perhaps TRBD1 as D (6 bases). CDR1 is MDHEN, CDR2 SYDVKM, per germline. V was pared by 6 bases and J by 2 bases, with 10 bases between. The CDR3 extends over 13 amino acids. CDR3 sequence reads: CASRSGGNTEAFF. The DNA for the CDR3 is TGTGCCAGCAGGTCCGGGGGCAACACTGAAGCTTTCTTT.

The chain links TRBV25-1 to TRBJ2-7; D gene uncertain. Germline CDR1 is MGHDK and CDR2 is SYGVNS. The CDR3 is 15 residues long. Trimming took 4 bases from V and 0 from J, leaving 13 bases between them. The CDR3 DNA sequence: TGTGCCAGCAGTGGGGTGGAATCCAACTCCTACGAGCAGTACTTC. This codes for CASSGVESNSYEQYF.

V is TRBV5-6 and J is TRBJ2-5; D possibly corresponds to TRBD2 (5 bases). Germline loops: CDR1 SGHDT, CDR2 YYEEEE. The length of the CDR3 is 15 residues. The V end lost 4 bases, the J end lost 6 bases, and 19 bases lay between the germline ends. Here the CDR3 DNA reads TGTGCCAGCAGCCCGGGAATAATAGATGGGCAGACCCAGTACTTC. Its translation is CASSPGIIDGQTQYF.

DNA for the CDR3: TGTGCCAGCAGCTTAACAGGGGGCGCCGGCACAGATACGCAGTATTTT. The encoded protein is CASSLTGGAGTDTQYF. This sequence joins TRBV7-8 and TRBJ2-3, with 9 bases that match TRBD1. In germline, CDR1 is SGHVS, CDR2 FQNEAQ. The CDR3 contains 16 residues. J gave up 1 base and V 2 bases, and 4 bases lay outside the gene matches.

This clone has a handful of counts. The chain recombines TRBV7-8 with TRBJ2-2, with D possibly being TRBD2 (6 bases). The germline V gene encodes CDR1 SGHVS and CDR2 FQNEAQ. V was cut by 7 bases and J by 7 bases, with 10 bases left in between. The CDR3 loop spans 12 amino acids. CDR3 residues: CASIGSGGELFF. CDR3 bases: TGTGCCAGCATAGGTAGCGGCGGGGAGCTGTTTTTT.

Here the CDR3 reads CASSEGIGMAGYTF. For the CDR3, the DNA is TGTGCCAGCAGTGAAGGGATCGGCATGGCTGGCTACACCTTC. V gene TRBV6-1 combines with J gene TRBJ1-2; no clear D. This CDR3 region has 14 residues. CDR1 is MNHNS and CDR2 is SASEGT in the germline V gene. The V end was cut by 1 base, the J end by 7 bases, with 13 bases between.

The chain is built from TRBV7-3 and TRBJ2-1; TRBD2 might be the D (5 bases). This CDR3 is built from 16 residues. Per the germline V gene, CDR1 is SGHTA and CDR2 is FQGTGA. The V end was cut by 2 bases, the J end by 2 bases, with 13 bases between. CDR3 protein: CASSLGRARAYNEQFF. In DNA form, the CDR3 reads TGTGCCAGCAGCTTAGGTCGCGCGAGGGCCTACAATGAGCAGTTCTTC.

This rearrangement joins TRBV5-1 to TRBJ2-7; D possibly uses TRBD1 or TRBD2 (5 bases each). Trimming removed 3 bases at V and 3 bases at J, with 16 bases between. Germline CDR1 is SGHRS and CDR2 is YFSETQ. The CDR3 spans 15 residues. DNA for the CDR3: TGCGCCAGCAGCTCCTTTGGGACGAGAATCTACGAGCAGTACTTC. The encoded protein is CASSSFGTRIYEQYF. The whole variable domain, remainder taken from reference TRBV5-1 and TRBJ2-7, is KAGVTQTPRYLIKTRGQQVTLSCSPISGHRSVSWYQQTPGQGLQFLFEYFSETQRNKGNFPGRFSGRQFSNSRSEMNVSTLELGDSALYLCASSSFGTRIYEQYFGPGTRLTVT.

A note on this clone: A read error likely explains this, since a far larger clone differs by one base. This chain uses TRBV28 with TRBJ2-7, with 8 bases fitting TRBD1. This CDR3 comprises 16 residues. Germline V lookup: CDR1 MDHEN, CDR2 SYDVKM. The CDR3 sequence is CASSLPDRGPPGEQCF. The CDR3 coding sequence is TGTGCCAGCAGTTTACCCGACAGGGGTCCCCCGGGCGAGCAGTGCTTC.

In this sample, this clone turned up once. In DNA, the CDR3 is TGTGCCAGCAGCTTAGTCGGAGTAAACTATGGCTACACCTTC. Amino acids: CASSLVGVNYGYTF. The rearrangement uses TRBV7-9 and TRBJ1-2; the D is unclear. Germline values: CDR1 SEHNR, CDR2 FQNEAQ (reference sequence). V shed 1 base and J shed 2 bases, with 8 bases lying between them. This CDR3 has 14 residues.

The chain carries TRBV5-5 and TRBJ2-7; a possible D gene is TRBD1 (5 bases). This CDR3 spans 13 amino acids. The germline V gene has CDR1 SGHKS and CDR2 YYEKEE (reference sequence). Trimming took 4 bases from V and 6 from J, leaving 14 bases between them. The CDR3 reads CASSQNQGGEQYF. CDR3 coding DNA: TGTGCCAGCAGCCAAAACCAGGGTGGCGAGCAGTACTTC.

V is TRBV7-9 and J is TRBJ2-7, with a weak D call TRBD2 (6 bases). The ends were cut back, 7 bases at V and 0 bases at J, with 7 bases in the middle. Looked up from germline, CDR1 is SEHNR and CDR2 is FQNEAQ (reference sequence). The CDR3 has 12 amino acids. CDR3 loop: CASKEGSYEQYF. DNA of the CDR3: TGTGCCAGCAAGGAGGGCTCCTACGAGCAGTACTTC.

The rearrangement joins TRBV29-1 to TRBJ2-7, with D perhaps assigned TRBD1 or TRBD2 (5 bases each). This CDR3 spans 12 amino acids. Germline V gives CDR1 SQVTM, CDR2 ANQGSEA. The V and J ends lost 4 bases and 6 bases respectively, with 13 bases between them. CDR3 amino acids: CSVGGDGSEQYF. Written as DNA, the CDR3 is TGCAGCGTTGGAGGGGACGGCAGCGAGCAGTACTTC.

This chain uses TRBV28 with TRBJ1-1, with 10 bases identical to TRBD1. The V gene end was trimmed by 4 bases and the J gene end by 2 bases; junction bases not matched to a gene: 10. The length of the CDR3 is 17 residues. CDR1 and CDR2 from the germline V gene are MDHEN and SYDVKM. DNA for the CDR3: TGTGCCAGCAGTTCCCTAGGGACAGGGGAGTCTAACACTGAAGCTTTCTTT. This codes for CASSSLGTGESNTEAFF.

The V call is TRBV18, the J call TRBJ1-5; 7 bases fit TRBD1. CDR1 is KGHSH, CDR2 LQKENI, per germline. V dropped 5 bases and J dropped 5; count of bases not matched to a gene: 3. This CDR3 spans 13 amino acids. CDR3 in DNA: TGTGCCAGCTCAAGCGACAGGGATCAGCCCCAGCATTTT. Translation: CASSSDRDQPQHF.

The chain uses TRBV27 and TRBJ1-5, with D unresolved. There are 13 residues in the CDR3. V was trimmed by 0 bases and J by 6 bases, leaving 6 bases between them. The germline CDR1 and CDR2 sequences are MNHEY and SMNVEV (reference sequence). The CDR3, as DNA: TGTGCCAGCAGTTTATCGCGGATTCAGCCCCAGCATTTT. It codes for CASSLSRIQPQHF.

This chain joins TRBV29-1 and TRBJ1-6; D remains ambiguous. CDR3 length: 13 residues. The V gene's germline CDR1 is SQVTM and CDR2 ANQGSEA. V lost 3 bases, J lost 4 bases, and 7 bases lay in between. CDR3 bases: TGCAGCGTTGAGCCCTATTATAATTCACCCCTCCACTTT. Translation gives CSVEPYYNSPLHF.

The rearrangement joins TRBV29-1 to TRBJ1-2; D might be TRBD1 (5 bases). Germline V gives CDR1 SQVTM, CDR2 ANQGSEA. V was shortened by 5 bases and J by 2 bases, with 21 bases between the two germline ends. This CDR3 has 16 amino acids. The CDR3: CSVSRFGRDLNYGYTF. The CDR3 DNA reads as TGCAGCGTTTCGAGGTTCGGGAGGGACCTCAACTATGGCTACACCTTC.

CDR3 bases: TGCGCCAGCAGCTTGGGTCACGGGGGAGGCCCCTACGAGCAGTACTTC. Amino acids: CASSLGHGGGPYEQYF. The gene calls are TRBV5-1 and TRBJ2-7; D possibly corresponds to TRBD2 (6 bases). The germline gives CDR1 SGHRS, CDR2 YFSETQ. Deletions cut 0 bases from V and 2 bases from J, with 15 bases between. The CDR3 totals 16 residues.

The chain employs TRBV15 and TRBJ2-7; D is perhaps TRBD1 or TRBD2 (5 bases each). The V end lost 9 bases, the J end lost 0 bases, and 18 bases lay between the germline ends. Germline-derived CDR1 and CDR2 are LNHNV and YYDKDF (reference sequence). This CDR3 has 15 residues. Here the CDR3 reads CATAEGRASSYEQYF. CDR3 coding DNA: TGTGCCACGGCAGAGGGCAGGGCCAGCTCCTACGAGCAGTACTTC.

The J gene is TRBJ2-5, the V gene TRBV6-5; D is unclear. V lost 6 bases, J lost 2 bases, and 10 bases lay in between. Germline CDR1 reads MNHEY; CDR2 reads SVGAGI. The length of the CDR3 is 13 residues. The CDR3 DNA reads as TGTGCCAGCAGCCCCATGCCTCAAGAGACCCAGTACTTC. This sequence encodes CASSPMPQETQYF.

This chain joins TRBV19 and TRBJ2-2; D not certain. The CDR3 is 16 residues long. Per germline, CDR1 LNHDA and CDR2 SQIVND (reference sequence). The ends were cut back, 3 bases at V and 0 bases at J, with 11 bases in the middle. The CDR3 nucleotides read TGTGCCAGTAGTATCGGAACGGGTTCGAACACCGGGGAGCTGTTTTTT. Protein: CASSIGTGSNTGELFF.

To note about this clone: Other DNA sequences in the same sample also yield this CDR3. The chain combines TRBV7-2 with TRBJ2-7, with 10 bases aligning to TRBD2. This CDR3 has 14 residues. The junction had 2 bases not matched to a gene; V was cut back by 3 bases and J by 3 bases. From germline, CDR1 is SGHTA and CDR2 FQGNSA. The CDR3 nucleotides are TGTGCCAGCAGCTTGGGACTAGCGAGCTACGAGCAGTACTTC. Its translation is CASSLGLASYEQYF. The full variable domain, its missing parts supplied by reference TRBV7-2 and TRBJ2-7, is GAGVSQSPSNKVTEKGKDVELRCDPISGHTALYWYRQSLGQGLEFLIYFQGNSAPDKSGLPSDRFSAERTGGSVSTLTIQRTQQEDSAVYLCASSLGLASYEQYFGPGTRLTVT.

The rearrangement uses TRBV5-6 and TRBJ2-1, with D hard to call. This CDR3 spans 14 amino acids. CDR1 SGHDT and CDR2 YYEEEE come from the germline V gene. V lost 1 base to trimming and J lost 3 bases, with 8 bases between them. In DNA form, the CDR3 reads TGTGCCAGCAGCTTGAGGAGTGTCTACAATGAGCAGTTCTTC. It encodes CASSLRSVYNEQFF.

This clone was counted between two and nine times. This chain links TRBV21-1 with TRBJ2-3; TRBD2 is the table's D call, not checked against the DNA. TRBV21-1 is described as a pseudogene. This CDR3 comprises 16 residues. The CDR3 is CASSDPTSGKTDTQYF. CDR3 bases: TGTGCCAGCAGCGACCCGACTAGCGGGAAGACAGATACGCAGTATTTT.

The rearrangement uses TRBV19 and TRBJ1-2, with 7 bases lining up with TRBD1. The CDR3 totals 16 residues. From germline, CDR1 is LNHDA and CDR2 SQIVND (reference sequence). V lost 6 bases, J lost 0 bases, and 10 bases stayed unmatched. The CDR3 protein is CASRAGSGTANYGYTF. In nucleotides, the CDR3 is TGTGCCAGTAGAGCGGGGTCAGGGACAGCTAACTATGGCTACACCTTC.

The rearrangement uses TRBV9 and TRBJ1-2; D uncertain. This CDR3 contains 16 residues. CDR1 is SGDLS, CDR2 YYNGEE, per germline. V gave up 5 bases and J gave up 2 bases, with 19 bases separating them. This CDR3 is CASSFSLVQTNYGYTF. CDR3 DNA sequence: TGTGCCAGCAGTTTCAGCTTAGTACAGACCAACTATGGCTACACCTTC.

This sequence joins TRBV18 and TRBJ1-4, with 10 nucleotides matching TRBD1. This CDR3 contains 18 residues. The trim removed 2 bases at V and 8 bases at J, leaving 14 bases unmatched. Germline assignment: CDR1 KGHSH and CDR2 LQKENI. For the CDR3, the DNA is TGTGCCAGCTCACCATCGGAAGTGAGACAGGGGGCATGGGAAAAACTGTTTTTT. Residues: CASSPSEVRQGAWEKLFF.

This clone was detected once. The chain is built from TRBV6-1 and TRBJ2-1; D is perhaps TRBD2 (5 bases). CDR1 and CDR2 from the germline V gene are MNHNS and SASEGT. The CDR3 loop spans 15 amino acids. With 6 bases removed from V and 4 bases from J, the gap between germline ends came to 16 bases. The CDR3 here is CASSPDRTVYNEQFF. The CDR3 DNA reads as TGTGCCAGCAGCCCGGACCGGACTGTATACAATGAGCAGTTCTTC.

This clone has only a few counts. V and J are TRBV4-3 and TRBJ2-5; D unclear. Looked up from germline, CDR1 is LGHNA and CDR2 is YSLEER. V lost 4 bases and J lost 2, with 8 bases in between. There are 13 residues in the CDR3. Written as DNA, the CDR3 is TGCGCCAGCAGCCGGGCACGTCAAGAGACCCAGTACTTC. Translation: CASSRARQETQYF.

The J gene is TRBJ1-2, the V gene TRBV27; a weak D match, TRBD1 (5 bases). The V end was cut by 6 bases, the J end by 4 bases, with 12 bases between. This CDR3 has 13 residues. Germline-derived CDR1 and CDR2 are MNHEY and SMNVEV (reference sequence). In DNA, the CDR3 is TGTGCCAGCAGGTGGTCCGGGGCCTATGGCTACACCTTC. It is translated as CASRWSGAYGYTF.

The chain has TRBV14 and TRBJ2-7; D gene ambiguous. The CDR3 totals 14 residues. Per the germline V gene, CDR1 is SGHDN and CDR2 is FVKESK. Between the trimmed V and J ends, which lost 2 bases and 1 base, there was a span of 9 bases. The CDR3 nucleotides are TGTGCCAGCAGCCAACTGGGGTATTCCTACGAGCAGTACTTC. Protein sequence: CASSQLGYSYEQYF.